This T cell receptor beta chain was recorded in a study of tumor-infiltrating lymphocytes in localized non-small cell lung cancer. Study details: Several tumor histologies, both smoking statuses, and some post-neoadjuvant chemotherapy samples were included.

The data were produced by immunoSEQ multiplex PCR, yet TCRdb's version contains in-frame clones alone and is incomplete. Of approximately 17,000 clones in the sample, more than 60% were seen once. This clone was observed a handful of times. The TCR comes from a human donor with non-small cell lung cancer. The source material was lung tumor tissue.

CDR3 protein: CASSESGGGTGELFF. For the CDR3, the DNA is TGTGCCAGCAGTGAGAGCGGGGGTGGCACCGGGGAGCTGTTTTTT. The V call is TRBV6-4, the J call TRBJ2-2; TRBD2 matches at 8 bases. The length of the CDR3 is 15 residues. CDR1 and CDR2 from the germline V gene are MRHNA and SNTAGT. V lost 3 bases and J lost 4; bases outside the gene matches: 4.